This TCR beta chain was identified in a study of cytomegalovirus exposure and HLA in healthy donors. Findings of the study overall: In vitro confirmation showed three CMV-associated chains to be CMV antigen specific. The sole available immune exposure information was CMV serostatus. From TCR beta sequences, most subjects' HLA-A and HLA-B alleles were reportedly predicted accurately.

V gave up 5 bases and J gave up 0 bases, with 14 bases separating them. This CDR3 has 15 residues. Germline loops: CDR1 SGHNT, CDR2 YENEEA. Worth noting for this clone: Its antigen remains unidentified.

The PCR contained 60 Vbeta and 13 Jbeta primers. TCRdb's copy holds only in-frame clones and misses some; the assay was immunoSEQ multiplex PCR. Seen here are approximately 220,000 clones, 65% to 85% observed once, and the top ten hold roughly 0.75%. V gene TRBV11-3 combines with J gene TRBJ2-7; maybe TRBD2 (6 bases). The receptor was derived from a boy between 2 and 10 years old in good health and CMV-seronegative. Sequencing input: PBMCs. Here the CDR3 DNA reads TGTGCCAGCAGCGAAGAAGCGGGTTCCTCCTACGAGCAGTACTTC. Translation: CASSEEAGSSYEQYF.